What follows are 32 T cell receptor beta chains derived from one specimen sequenced in a study of a mutant IDH1 vaccine in newly diagnosed glioma. The time point is: week 11, during vaccination. Doses of 300 ug of mutant IDH1 20-mer peptide were given with topical imiquimod. These receptors' targets are unknown. Clones were read by immunoSEQ multiplex PCR, and TCRdb kept only the in-frame ones, dropping some. The sample yields 50,000 to 65,000 clones, approximately 84% seen once. Here the sequenced sample was PBMCs, taken from a glioma patient whose treatment included an IDH1 peptide vaccine. The receptors derive from a woman aged 50 to 60 with glioma.

This chain connects TRBV11-2 to TRBJ1-5; TRBD1 aligns across 7 bases. This CDR3 has 13 amino acids. V lost 11 bases, J lost 3 bases, and 7 bases stayed unmatched. CDR1 and CDR2 (germline): SGHAT, FQNNGV. This CDR3 reads CACGDSLNQPQHF. The DNA for the CDR3 is TGTGCCTGCGGGGACAGCCTCAATCAGCCCCAGCATTTT.

This rearrangement joins TRBV6-1 to TRBJ1-5, with TRBD1 as a possible D gene (5 bases). Between the trimmed V and J ends, which lost 4 bases and 6 bases, there was a span of 10 bases. Germline CDR1 MNHNS, CDR2 SASEGT. The CDR3 sequence is 13 residues long. CDR3 protein: CASSVGLSQPQHF. The CDR3 DNA reads TGTGCCAGCAGTGTGGGGCTTAGTCAGCCCCAGCATTTT.

This chain joins TRBV18 and TRBJ2-1; either TRBD1 or TRBD2 may fit D (5 bases each). The length of the CDR3 is 16 residues. Germline assignment: CDR1 KGHSH and CDR2 LQKENI. V shed 0 bases and J shed 0 bases, with 9 bases lying between them. For the CDR3, the DNA is TGTGCCAGCTCACCACCCGGGGCAAGCTCCTACAATGAGCAGTTCTTC. As protein: CASSPPGASSYNEQFF.

V usage is TRBV11-3 and J usage is TRBJ2-1; 11 bases line up with TRBD2. V shed 2 bases, J shed 6 bases, and the junction held 9 bases outside the gene matches. Germline loops: CDR1 SGHNT, CDR2 YENEEA. CDR3 size: 17 residues. CDR3 sequence (DNA): TGTGCCAGCAGCTTAAGCACTAGCGGGGGATCTCTCAATGAGCAGTTCTTC. Its translation is CASSLSTSGGSLNEQFF. Variable domain in full (rest from reference TRBV11-3 and TRBJ2-1): EAGVVQSPRYKIIEKKQPVAFWCNPISGHNTLYWYLQNLGQGPELLIRYENEEAVDDSQLPKDRFSAERLKGVDSTLKIQPAELGDSAVYLCASSLSTSGGSLNEQFFGPGTRLTVL.

With respect to this clone: The same CDR3 can be traced to other DNA sequences in this sample. J is TRBJ2-3 and V is TRBV4-2; no definite D call. Trimming pared 3 bases from V and 4 bases from J, leaving 8 bases between. CDR3 length: 13 residues. Germline values: CDR1 LGHNA, CDR2 YNFKEQ. CDR3 DNA: TGTGCCAGCAGCCAGGGTTTGGCAGATACGCAGTATTTT. Translated, it gives CASSQGLADTQYF.

The genes are TRBV5-1 and TRBJ2-2; maybe TRBD2 (6 bases). The CDR3 runs 16 residues. The ends were cut back, 0 bases at V and 3 bases at J, with 12 bases in the middle. Germline CDR1 and CDR2: SGHRS and YFSETQ. The CDR3 sequence: CASSLAIGGDTGELFF. The CDR3 region has the DNA TGCGCCAGCAGCTTGGCCATCGGGGGAGACACCGGGGAGCTGTTTTTT.

This clone was counted many times. The gene calls are TRBV2 and TRBJ2-7, with 7 positions matching TRBD2. CDR3 length equals 15 residues. From germline, CDR1 is SNHLY and CDR2 FYNNEI. Germline trimming cut 8 bases from V and 0 bases from J; bases unmatched to any gene: 10. The CDR3 is CASAGVGRASYEQYF. CDR3 sequence (DNA): TGTGCCAGCGCGGGGGTAGGCAGGGCCTCCTACGAGCAGTACTTC.

The chain has TRBV7-9 and TRBJ2-7; 10 bases line up with TRBD1. J lost 7 bases, V lost 3 bases, and 9 bases had no gene match. The germline V gene encodes CDR1 SEHNR and CDR2 FQNEAQ (reference sequence). This CDR3 has 15 amino acids. The CDR3, as DNA: TGTGCCAGCAGCTTTGGCGGGACAGGGGATCCTGAGCAGTACTTC. Translating it yields CASSFGGTGDPEQYF.

The J gene is TRBJ1-5, the V gene TRBV19, with TRBD1 matching 10 bases. The CDR3 length is 19 residues. The trim removed 7 bases at V and 4 bases at J, leaving 19 bases unmatched. Germline CDR1 reads LNHDA; CDR2 reads SQIVND (reference sequence). CDR3 sequence: CASKDLSVWGQGKNQPQHF. The CDR3 nucleotides read TGTGCCAGTAAAGACTTGTCTGTTTGGGGACAGGGGAAGAATCAGCCCCAGCATTTT.

The chain carries TRBV6-5 and TRBJ2-7; D gene unclear. This CDR3 comprises 15 residues. With 2 bases removed from V and 0 bases from J, the gap between germline ends came to 11 bases. The germline V gene has CDR1 MNHEY and CDR2 SVGAGI. CDR3 in DNA: TGTGCCAGCAGTTACGGTCAGACCCGCTCCTACGAGCAGTACTTC. Protein sequence: CASSYGQTRSYEQYF.

This sequence joins TRBV5-1 and TRBJ2-1; TRBD1 aligns across 10 bases. Germline lookup yields CDR1 SGHRS and CDR2 YFSETQ. The CDR3 totals 13 residues. The junction had 3 bases not matched to a gene; V was cut back by 4 bases and J by 8 bases. DNA for the CDR3: TGCGCCAGCAGCGGACAGGGGGTCTATGAGCAGTTCTTC. Amino acid sequence: CASSGQGVYEQFF.

The chain links TRBV6-5 to TRBJ1-2; maybe TRBD1 (5 bases). V was trimmed by 10 bases and J by 7 bases, leaving 19 bases between them. Germline V gene data show CDR1 as MNHEY and CDR2 as SVGAGI. The CDR3 length is 13 residues. Here the CDR3 reads CATQAPGVGGYTF. The DNA for the CDR3 is TGTGCCACCCAAGCCCCGGGGGTCGGTGGCTACACCTTC.

This chain joins TRBV25-1 and TRBJ1-2; D call uncertain. Trimming left V 5 bases short and J 8 bases short, with 12 bases between. The CDR3 has 12 amino acids. Germline loops: CDR1 MGHDK, CDR2 SYGVNS. CDR3 protein: CASSPSTGGYTF. The CDR3 DNA reads as TGTGCCAGCAGTCCTTCGACGGGAGGCTACACCTTC.

The V call is TRBV7-2, the J call TRBJ2-1; D possibly corresponds to TRBD1 (8 bases). Germline V lookup: CDR1 SGHTA, CDR2 FQGNSA. Trimming cost V 5 bases and J 3 bases, with 14 bases left between them. The CDR3 is 15 amino acids. CDR3 protein: CASSTTGEGYNEQFF. DNA for the CDR3: TGTGCCAGCAGCACGACAGGGGAGGGCTACAATGAGCAGTTCTTC.

V is TRBV30 and J is TRBJ1-6, with a weak D call TRBD1 (6 bases). Germline V gives CDR1 GTSNPN, CDR2 SVGIG (reference sequence). This CDR3 region has 14 residues. The V end lost 2 bases, the J end lost 7 bases, and 12 bases lay between the germline ends. This CDR3 is CAWSRGARNSPLHF. CDR3 DNA: TGTGCCTGGAGTCGGGGGGCTAGGAATTCACCCCTCCACTTT.

This chain connects TRBV19 to TRBJ1-4; possible D gene TRBD1, 5 bases. V gave up 2 bases and J gave up 12 bases, with 19 bases separating them. Germline values: CDR1 LNHDA, CDR2 SQIVND (reference sequence). The CDR3 contains 15 residues. The CDR3 DNA follows: TGTGCCAGTAGTATATCCGGGACGTACAGATGGGAACTGTTTTTT. Its translation: CASSISGTYRWELFF.

This chain uses TRBV9 with TRBJ2-3, with D perhaps TRBD2 (6 bases). Germline lookup yields CDR1 SGDLS and CDR2 YYNGEE. This CDR3 has 15 residues. V was shortened by 2 bases and J by 0 bases, with 10 bases between the two germline ends. In DNA form, the CDR3 reads TGTGCCAGCAGCGTGGTACGGGGGAGCACAGATACGCAGTATTTT. This encodes CASSVVRGSTDTQYF. The full variable domain, in which reference TRBV9 and TRBJ2-3 provide the parts outside the CDR3, is DSGVTQTPKHLITATGQRVTLRCSPRSGDLSVYWYQQSLDQGLQFLIQYYNGEERAKGNILERFSAQQFPDLHSELNLSSLELGDSALYFCASSVVRGSTDTQYFGPGTRLTVL.

This rearrangement joins TRBV5-4 to TRBJ1-2; 7 positions match TRBD1. Germline assignment: CDR1 SGHNT and CDR2 YYREEE (reference sequence). The CDR3 sequence is 14 residues long. Trimming took 2 bases from V and 7 from J; bases not matched to a gene: 8. The CDR3 region is CASSFDRALAGYTF. CDR3 coding DNA: TGTGCCAGCAGCTTTGACAGGGCCTTGGCTGGCTACACCTTC.

The J gene is TRBJ1-2, the V gene TRBV6-5; D unclear. V gave up 0 bases and J gave up 6 bases, with 11 bases separating them. Germline V gene lookup returns CDR1 MNHEY and CDR2 SVGAGI. This CDR3 is 14 amino acids long. This chain's CDR3 is CASSYSEGPHGYTF. CDR3 in DNA: TGTGCCAGCAGTTACTCGGAGGGCCCCCATGGCTACACCTTC.

The V and J genes are TRBV9 and TRBJ1-4; weak D call: TRBD1 (6 bases). This CDR3 is built from 13 residues. V was pared by 4 bases and J by 7 bases, with 11 bases between. Looked up from germline, CDR1 is SGDLS and CDR2 is YYNGEE. The CDR3 loop is CASSQGRVEKLFF. The CDR3 DNA is TGTGCCAGCAGCCAGGGGAGGGTTGAAAAACTGTTTTTT.

The DNA of the CDR3 is TGTGCCAGCAGTCAACAGCGGGAGCAGTACTTC. Translating gives CASSQQREQYF. V gene TRBV28 combines with J gene TRBJ2-7; D may be TRBD2 (5 bases). Germline V gene sequence: CDR1 MDHEN, CDR2 SYDVKM. This CDR3 contains 11 residues. Trimming removed 5 bases at V and 7 bases at J, with 9 bases between.

V and J are TRBV5-1 and TRBJ1-2, with 12 positions matching TRBD1. V was pared by 4 bases and J by 6 bases, with 10 bases of the junction left unmatched. Germline CDR1 is SGHRS and CDR2 is YFSETQ. This CDR3 has 16 amino acids. The DNA of the CDR3 is TGCGCCAGCAGCCTATCCCCGGGACAGGGGGCTCATGGCTACACCTTC. It encodes CASSLSPGQGAHGYTF.

V and J are TRBV6-5 and TRBJ2-1; weak D call: TRBD2 (5 bases). Per the germline V gene, CDR1 is MNHEY and CDR2 is SVGAGI. V dropped 8 bases and J dropped 4 bases, with 9 bases sitting between them. This CDR3 has 12 amino acids. CDR3 in amino acids: CASSRDYNEQFF. CDR3 nucleotide sequence: TGTGCCAGCTCGAGGGATTACAATGAGCAGTTCTTC.

This clone occurred a few times. The chain couples TRBV4-2 to TRBJ1-1; unclear D gene. There are 17 residues in the CDR3. V was cut by 3 bases and J by 0 bases, with 17 bases left in between. The germline V gene encodes CDR1 LGHNA and CDR2 YNFKEQ. The CDR3 spells CASSHPGGGILNTEAFF. CDR3 in DNA: TGTGCCAGCAGCCACCCTGGCGGCGGGATATTGAACACTGAAGCTTTCTTT.

The chain links TRBV10-2 to TRBJ1-3, with D possibly TRBD1 on 5 matching bases. This CDR3 has 15 amino acids. V was shortened by 0 bases and J by 0 bases, with 6 bases between the two germline ends. The V gene's germline CDR1 is WSHSY and CDR2 SAAADI. Written as DNA, the CDR3 is TGCGCCAGCAGTGAGTCGGGGGGCTCTGGAAACACCATATATTTT. Encoded protein: CASSESGGSGNTIYF.

The chain carries TRBV9 and TRBJ1-1; 11 nucleotides agree with TRBD1. The CDR3 is 18 amino acids. Germline V gives CDR1 SGDLS, CDR2 YYNGEE. V dropped 3 bases and J dropped 4; count of bases not matched to a gene: 14. For the CDR3, the DNA is TGTGCCAGCAGCGGACATGGACAGGGGGCGTCTTTCGGCACTGAAGCTTTCTTT. Translating it yields CASSGHGQGASFGTEAFF.

The rearrangement joins TRBV2 to TRBJ2-7, with 8 bases lining up with TRBD1. V shed 8 bases and J 5 bases; nucleotides not matched to a gene: 8. CDR3 length: 13 amino acids. Germline V lookup: CDR1 SNHLY, CDR2 FYNNEI. The CDR3 loop is CASLQDRGHEQYF. Here the CDR3 DNA reads TGTGCCAGCCTCCAAGACAGGGGACACGAGCAGTACTTC.

This chain uses TRBV27 with TRBJ1-5; D not resolved. The CDR3 is 14 amino acids. Germline V gene sequence: CDR1 MNHEY, CDR2 SMNVEV (reference sequence). V gave up 5 bases and J gave up 5 bases, with 13 bases separating them. The CDR3 nucleotides are TGTGCCAGCAGTCCGGGTGGGCAAGATCAGCCCCAGCATTTT. Encoded protein: CASSPGGQDQPQHF.

This chain links TRBV10-2 with TRBJ1-1; D gene uncertain. This CDR3 contains 14 residues. Germline CDR1 is WSHSY and CDR2 is SAAADI. Between the trimmed V and J ends, which lost 3 bases and 2 bases, there was a span of 10 bases. The CDR3 DNA sequence: TGCGCCAGCAGTGACAGGCGAAAAAACACTGAAGCTTTCTTT. The encoded protein is CASSDRRKNTEAFF.

This rearrangement joins TRBV7-2 to TRBJ2-2, with TRBD2 matching 13 bases. The trim removed 5 bases at V and 4 bases at J, leaving 10 bases unmatched. Germline V gene lookup returns CDR1 SGHTA and CDR2 FQGNSA. There are 18 residues in the CDR3. The CDR3 is CASSRRTSGGGGTGELFF. The CDR3 DNA is TGTGCCAGCAGCCGGAGGACTAGCGGGGGTGGTGGCACCGGGGAGCTGTTTTTT.

The rearrangement uses TRBV4-2 and TRBJ2-2; 10 nucleotides align to TRBD2. The CDR3 is made up of 16 amino acids. Germline V lookup: CDR1 LGHNA, CDR2 YNFKEQ. The junction had 5 bases not matched to a gene; V was cut back by 4 bases and J by 3 bases. CDR3 amino acids: CASSPRSGGDTGELFF. The CDR3 bases are TGTGCCAGCAGCCCCCGGAGCGGGGGGGACACCGGGGAGCTGTTTTTT.

The chain is built from TRBV28 and TRBJ2-6; perhaps TRBD2 as D (6 bases). V lost 8 bases, J lost 2 bases, and 16 bases lay in between. The CDR3 consists of 16 residues. CDR1 is MDHEN and CDR2 is SYDVKM in the germline V gene. In nucleotides, the CDR3 is TGTGCCAGCGCGGGGTTGGGAGTGACTGGGGCCAACGTCCTGACTTTC. This gives the protein CASAGLGVTGANVLTF.